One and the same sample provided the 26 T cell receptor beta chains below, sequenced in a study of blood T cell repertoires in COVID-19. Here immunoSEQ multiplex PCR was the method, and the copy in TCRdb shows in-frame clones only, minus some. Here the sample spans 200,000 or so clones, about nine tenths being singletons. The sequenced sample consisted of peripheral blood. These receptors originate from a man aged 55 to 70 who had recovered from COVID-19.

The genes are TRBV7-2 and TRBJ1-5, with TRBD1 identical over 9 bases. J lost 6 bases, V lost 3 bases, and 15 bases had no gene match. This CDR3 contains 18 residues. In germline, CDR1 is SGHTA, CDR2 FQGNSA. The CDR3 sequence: CASSFRGATGGLLQPQHF. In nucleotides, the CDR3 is TGTGCCAGCAGCTTCCGAGGTGCAACAGGGGGCCTCCTTCAGCCCCAGCATTTT.

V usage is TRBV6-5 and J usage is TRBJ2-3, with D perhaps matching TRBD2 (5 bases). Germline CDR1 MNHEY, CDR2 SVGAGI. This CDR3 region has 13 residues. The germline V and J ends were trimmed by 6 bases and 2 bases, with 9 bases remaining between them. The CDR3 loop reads CASRRLSTDTQYF. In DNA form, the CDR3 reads TGTGCCAGCAGACGACTATCCACAGATACGCAGTATTTT.

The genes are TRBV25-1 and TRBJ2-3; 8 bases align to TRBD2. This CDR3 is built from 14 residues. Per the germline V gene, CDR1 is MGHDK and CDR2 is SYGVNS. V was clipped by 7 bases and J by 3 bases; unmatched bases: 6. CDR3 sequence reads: CASTLSGNTDTQYF. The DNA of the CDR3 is TGTGCCAGCACCCTTAGCGGGAATACAGATACGCAGTATTTT.

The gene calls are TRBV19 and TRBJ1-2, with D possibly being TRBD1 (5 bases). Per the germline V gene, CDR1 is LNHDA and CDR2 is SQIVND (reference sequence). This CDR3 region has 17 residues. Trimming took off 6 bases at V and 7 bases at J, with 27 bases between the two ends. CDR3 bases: TGTGCCAGTAGCATTAATGCCTTGGGCAGGACATCGAGTGGCTACACCTTC. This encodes CASSINALGRTSSGYTF.

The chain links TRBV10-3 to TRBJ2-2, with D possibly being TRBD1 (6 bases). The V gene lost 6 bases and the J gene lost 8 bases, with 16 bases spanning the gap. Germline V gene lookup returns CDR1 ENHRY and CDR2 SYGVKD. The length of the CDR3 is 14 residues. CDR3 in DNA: TGTGCCATCAGCCCCAGTACAGGGACGGGGGAGCTGTTTTTT. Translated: CAISPSTGTGELFF.

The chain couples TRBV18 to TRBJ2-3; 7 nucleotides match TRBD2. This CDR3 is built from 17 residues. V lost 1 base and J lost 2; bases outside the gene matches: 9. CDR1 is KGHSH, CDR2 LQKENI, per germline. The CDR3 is CASSPLAGAGNTDTQYF. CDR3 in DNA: TGTGCCAGCTCACCACTAGCTGGAGCGGGAAACACAGATACGCAGTATTTT.

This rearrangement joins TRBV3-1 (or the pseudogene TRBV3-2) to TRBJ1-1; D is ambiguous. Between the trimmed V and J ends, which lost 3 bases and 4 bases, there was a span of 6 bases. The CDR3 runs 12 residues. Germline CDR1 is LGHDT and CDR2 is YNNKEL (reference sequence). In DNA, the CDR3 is TGTGCCAGCAGCCAGTCGAGCACTGAAGCTTTCTTT. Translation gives CASSQSSTEAFF.

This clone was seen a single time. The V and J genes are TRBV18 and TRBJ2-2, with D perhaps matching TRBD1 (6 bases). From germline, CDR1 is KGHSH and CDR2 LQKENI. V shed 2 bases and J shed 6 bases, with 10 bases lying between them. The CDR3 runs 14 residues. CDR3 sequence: CASSPGGDAGELFF. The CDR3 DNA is TGTGCCAGCTCACCAGGGGGCGATGCCGGGGAGCTGTTTTTT.

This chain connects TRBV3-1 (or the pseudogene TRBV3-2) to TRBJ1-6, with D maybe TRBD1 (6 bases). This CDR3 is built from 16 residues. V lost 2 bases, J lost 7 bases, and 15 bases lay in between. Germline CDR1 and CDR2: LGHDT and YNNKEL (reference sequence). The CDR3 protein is CASSQFGGGGNSPLHF. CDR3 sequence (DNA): TGTGCCAGCAGCCAATTCGGCGGGGGGGGCAATTCACCCCTCCACTTT.

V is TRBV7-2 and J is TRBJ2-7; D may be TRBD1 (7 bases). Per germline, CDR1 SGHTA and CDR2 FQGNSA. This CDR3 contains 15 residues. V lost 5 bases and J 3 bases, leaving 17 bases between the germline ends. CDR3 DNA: TGTGCCAGCAGCCCCGCGGGACAGAACTACTACGAGCAGTACTTC. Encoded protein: CASSPAGQNYYEQYF.

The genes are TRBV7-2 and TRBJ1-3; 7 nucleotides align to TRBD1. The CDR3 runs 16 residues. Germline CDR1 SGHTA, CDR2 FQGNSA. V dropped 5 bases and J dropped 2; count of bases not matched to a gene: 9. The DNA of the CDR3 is TGTGCCAGCAGCACCAGGGGGTTACTGCCTGGAAACACCATATATTTT. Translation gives CASSTRGLLPGNTIYF.

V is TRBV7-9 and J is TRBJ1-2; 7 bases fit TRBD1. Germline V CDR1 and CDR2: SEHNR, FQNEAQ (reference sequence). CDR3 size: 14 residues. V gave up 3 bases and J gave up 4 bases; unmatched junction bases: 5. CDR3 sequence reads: CASSFGDSPYGYTF. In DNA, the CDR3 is TGTGCCAGCAGCTTCGGGGACAGTCCCTATGGCTACACCTTC.

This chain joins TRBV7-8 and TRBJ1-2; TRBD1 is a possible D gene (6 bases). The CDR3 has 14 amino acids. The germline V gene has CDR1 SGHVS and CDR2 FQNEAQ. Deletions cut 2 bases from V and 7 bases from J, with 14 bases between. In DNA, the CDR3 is TGTGCCAGCAGCTTACGGGGGGCTTCTAGTGGCTACACCTTC. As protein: CASSLRGASSGYTF. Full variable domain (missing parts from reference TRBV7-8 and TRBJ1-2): GAGVSQSPRYKVAKRGQDVALRCDPISGHVSLFWYQQALGQGPEFLTYFQNEAQLDKSGLPSDRFFAERPEGSVSTLKIQRTQQEDSAVYLCASSLRGASSGYTFGSGTRLTVV.

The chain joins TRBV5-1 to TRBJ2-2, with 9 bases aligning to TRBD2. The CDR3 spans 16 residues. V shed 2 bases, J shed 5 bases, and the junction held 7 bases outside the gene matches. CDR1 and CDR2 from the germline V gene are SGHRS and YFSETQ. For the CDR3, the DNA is TGCGCCAGCAGCTTTACAGCGGGAGGAGGAACCGGGGAGCTGTTTTTT. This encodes CASSFTAGGGTGELFF.

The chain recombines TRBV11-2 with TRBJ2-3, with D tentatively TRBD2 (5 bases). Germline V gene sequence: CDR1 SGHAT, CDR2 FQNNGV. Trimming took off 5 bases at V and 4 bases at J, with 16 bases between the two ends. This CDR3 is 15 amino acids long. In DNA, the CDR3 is TGTGCCAGCAGCCGGGAACCGTCCCAGGCAGATACGCAGTATTTT. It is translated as CASSREPSQADTQYF.

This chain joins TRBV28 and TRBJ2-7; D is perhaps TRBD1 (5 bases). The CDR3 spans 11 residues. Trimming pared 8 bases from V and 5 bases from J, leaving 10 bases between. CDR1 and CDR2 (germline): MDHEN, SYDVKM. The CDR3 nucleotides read TGTGCCAGCCGCGCGACAGACGAGCAGTACTTC. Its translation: CASRATDEQYF.

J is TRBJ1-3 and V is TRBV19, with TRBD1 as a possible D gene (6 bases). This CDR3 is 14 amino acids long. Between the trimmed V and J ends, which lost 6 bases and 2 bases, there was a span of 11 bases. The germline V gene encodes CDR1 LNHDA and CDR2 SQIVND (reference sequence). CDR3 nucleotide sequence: TGTGCCAGTAGAGGCGGGGGCCCTGGAAACACCATATATTTT. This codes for CASRGGGPGNTIYF.

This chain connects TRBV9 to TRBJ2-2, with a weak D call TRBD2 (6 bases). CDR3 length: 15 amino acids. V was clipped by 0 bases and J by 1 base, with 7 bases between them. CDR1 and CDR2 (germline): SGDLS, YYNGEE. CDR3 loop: CASSVGGENTGELFF. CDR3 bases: TGTGCCAGCAGCGTAGGGGGGGAGAACACCGGGGAGCTGTTTTTT.

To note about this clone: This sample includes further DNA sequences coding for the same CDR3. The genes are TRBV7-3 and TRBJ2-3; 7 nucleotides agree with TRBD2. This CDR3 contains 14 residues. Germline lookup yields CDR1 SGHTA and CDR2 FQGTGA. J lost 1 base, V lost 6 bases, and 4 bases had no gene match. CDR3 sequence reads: CASSPTSGTDTQYF. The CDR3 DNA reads TGTGCCAGCAGTCCTACTAGCGGCACAGATACGCAGTATTTT.

Here the CDR3 DNA reads TGTGCCACCAGCGGAAAATCAGACAGGGATAGTAAGCAGTACTTC. Translated: CATSGKSDRDSKQYF. The chain has TRBV15 and TRBJ2-7; 7 nucleotides agree with TRBD1. Germline V gene sequence: CDR1 LNHNV, CDR2 YYDKDF (reference sequence). The CDR3 is made up of 15 amino acids. Unmatched junction bases numbered 15, after V lost 5 bases and J lost 8 bases.

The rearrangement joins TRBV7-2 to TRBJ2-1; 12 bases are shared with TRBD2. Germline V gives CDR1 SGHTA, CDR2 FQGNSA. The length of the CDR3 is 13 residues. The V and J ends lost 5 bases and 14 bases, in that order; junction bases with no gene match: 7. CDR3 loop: CASSQRTSGAKFF. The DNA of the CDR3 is TGTGCCAGCAGCCAAAGGACTAGCGGGGCAAAGTTCTTC.

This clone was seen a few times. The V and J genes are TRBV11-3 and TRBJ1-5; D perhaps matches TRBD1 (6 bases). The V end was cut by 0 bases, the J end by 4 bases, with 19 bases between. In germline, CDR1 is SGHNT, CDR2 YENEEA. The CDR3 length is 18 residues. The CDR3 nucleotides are TGTGCCAGCAGCTTAGATACAAAACAGGGCATTATTAATCAGCCCCAGCATTTT. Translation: CASSLDTKQGIINQPQHF.

CDR3 amino acids: CASSPGAKGYTF. CDR3 coding DNA: TGTGCCAGCAGCCCAGGGGCGAAGGGCTACACCTTC. The chain combines TRBV12-3 or TRBV12-4 with TRBJ1-2; D is perhaps TRBD1 (6 bases). CDR3 length: 12 amino acids. V lost 6 bases and J lost 8, with 13 bases in between.

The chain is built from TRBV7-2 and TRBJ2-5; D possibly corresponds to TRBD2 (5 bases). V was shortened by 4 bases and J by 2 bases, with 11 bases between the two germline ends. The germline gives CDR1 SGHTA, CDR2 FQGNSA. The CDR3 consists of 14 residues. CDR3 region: CASSSRRQQETQYF. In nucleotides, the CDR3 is TGTGCCAGCAGCTCGCGGAGGCAGCAAGAGACCCAGTACTTC.

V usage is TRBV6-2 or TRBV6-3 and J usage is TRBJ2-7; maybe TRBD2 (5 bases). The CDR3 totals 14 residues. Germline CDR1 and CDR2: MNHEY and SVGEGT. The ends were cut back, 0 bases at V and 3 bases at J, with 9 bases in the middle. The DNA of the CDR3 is TGTGCCAGCAGTTACTCCGGGAAGAACTACGAGCAGTACTTC. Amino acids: CASSYSGKNYEQYF.

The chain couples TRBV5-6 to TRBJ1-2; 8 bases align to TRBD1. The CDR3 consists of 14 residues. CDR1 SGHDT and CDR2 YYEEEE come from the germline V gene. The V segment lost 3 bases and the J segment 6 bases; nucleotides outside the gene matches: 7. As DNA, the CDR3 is TGTGCCAGCAGCTGGAGGGCAGGGGGCGATGGCTACACCTTC. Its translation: CASSWRAGGDGYTF. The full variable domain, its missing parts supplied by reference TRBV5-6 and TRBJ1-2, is DAGVTQSPTHLIKTRGQQVTLRCSPKSGHDTVSWYQQALGQGPQFIFQYYEEEERQRGNFPDRFSGHQFPNYSSELNVNALLLGDSALYLCASSWRAGGDGYTFGSGTRLTVV.